This T cell receptor beta chain was found in a study of shared clonotypes between healthy human individuals. Across the whole study: Donor ages ranged 18 to 49 years: a couple of women, a few men. A donor's plate count was three for CD4 naive and three for CD4 memory; CD8 naive had two and CD8 memory one.

Assay execution proceeded at the deep level. Several immunoSEQ plates held equal portions of the genomic DNA taken from each subset. Profiling relied on immunoSEQ multiplex PCR, and the TCRdb table lists in-frame clones only, not all of them. The table shows some 1 million clones, with approximately 72% occurring only once. Trimming left V 4 bases short and J 3 bases short, with 12 bases between. CDR1 SQVTM and CDR2 ANQGSEA come from the germline V gene. This CDR3 is built from 13 residues. This clone was seen many times. The V gene is TRBV29-1, the J gene TRBJ1-2; D is unclear. This clonotype was obtained from a man aged 18 to 29 in good health. The sequencing sample was made of memory CD4+ T cells sorted from blood. Documented subset: CD45RA-negative fraction. The CDR3 reads CSVGLLGDYGYTF. The CDR3 DNA follows: TGCAGCGTTGGACTCCTTGGGGACTATGGCTACACCTTC.